These T cell receptor beta chains were read from a single sample in a study of blood T cell repertoires in COVID-19. Assay: immunoSEQ multiplex PCR; the TCRdb copy retains only in-frame clones and omits some. The top ten hold about 2.1% of the sample, which has 240,000 or so clones, roughly 82% seen once. Sequenced input: PBMCs or T cells enriched from blood (not recorded which). The receptors here all came from a woman aged 45-65 years who had recovered from COVID-19. Each CDR3 is given with its conserved first and last residue. Each record gives: J gene, clone size, V gene, D gene, CDR3 protein, CDR3 DNA. The D gene is left open where the match is weak. Rows give clone size only sometimes, using once, few, many, or a class for an expanded clone.

>TRBJ2-3|-|TRBV18|-
CASSPGGTSTDTQYF
TGTGCCAGCTCACCTGGCGGGACCTCCACAGATACGCAGTATTTT
>TRBJ1-1|once|TRBV10-2|TRBD1
CASSESTGLNTEAFF
TGCGCCAGCAGTGAGTCGACAGGGTTGAACACTGAAGCTTTCTTT
>TRBJ1-6|-|TRBV11-2|-
CASSLAGSHSPLHF
TGTGCCAGCAGCTTAGCGGGGTCCCATTCACCCCTCCACTTT
>TRBJ2-3|once|TRBV5-6|-
CASSFGVYTQYF
TGTGCCAGCAGCTTCGGGGTCTATACGCAGTATTTT
>TRBJ2-1|-|TRBV12-3/TRBV12-4|-
CASSPRQGGEQFF
TGTGCCAGCAGTCCGAGACAGGGAGGTGAGCAGTTCTTC
>TRBJ2-4|-|TRBV6-5|-
CASGSREIQYF
TGTGCCAGTGGAAGCCGGGAGATTCAGTACTTC
>TRBJ1-5|-|TRBV28|-
CASSLIQGPGNQPQHF
TGTGCCAGCAGTTTAATTCAGGGGCCCGGCAATCAGCCCCAGCATTTT
>TRBJ1-2|-|TRBV6-5|-
CATLLNYGYTF
TGTGCCACACTATTGAACTATGGCTACACCTTC
>TRBJ2-5|once|TRBV3-1/TRBV3-2|TRBD1
CASSQDWTGGLGETQYF
TGTGCCAGCAGCCAAGATTGGACAGGGGGCTTGGGGGAGACCCAGTACTTC
>TRBJ1-2|-|TRBV19|TRBD1
CASSTRTGGIGYTF
TGTGCCAGTAGTACCCGGACAGGGGGCATTGGCTACACCTTC
>TRBJ2-1|once|TRBV3-1/TRBV3-2|TRBD1
CASGWTGSYNEQFF
TGTGCCAGCGGATGGACAGGGAGCTACAATGAGCAGTTCTTC
>TRBJ2-1|-|TRBV10-2|TRBD2
CASLRGVSYNEQFF
TGCGCCAGCCTTCGGGGGGTTTCCTACAATGAGCAGTTCTTC
>TRBJ1-2|-|TRBV2|-
CASSEHTWGYTF
TGTGCCAGCAGCGAGCATACTTGGGGCTACACCTTC
>TRBJ2-7|-|TRBV9|-
CASSAIAGGIGEQYF
TGTGCCAGCAGCGCAATAGCAGGGGGGATAGGCGAGCAGTACTTC
>TRBJ2-1|-|TRBV5-6|TRBD1
CASSPAYRGALNEQFF
TGTGCCAGCAGCCCCGCTTACAGGGGCGCGCTGAATGAGCAGTTCTTC
>TRBJ2-5|once|TRBV7-8|TRBD2
CASSSGGGPGTQYF
TGTGCCAGCAGCTCGGGGGGAGGGCCTGGGACCCAGTACTTC
>TRBJ1-2|-|TRBV19|-
CASTSKNRESYGYTF
TGTGCCAGTACTTCAAAAAACAGGGAAAGTTATGGCTACACCTTC
>TRBJ2-5|-|TRBV4-3|-
CASSQDPIQETQYF
TGCGCCAGCAGCCAAGATCCTATCCAAGAGACCCAGTACTTC
>TRBJ2-7|once|TRBV6-5|-
CASRPTRAYEQYF
TGTGCCAGCAGGCCCACTAGGGCCTACGAGCAGTACTTC
>TRBJ2-1|-|TRBV7-9|TRBD2
CASSLPAGGRYNEQFF
TGTGCCAGCAGCTTACCAGCGGGGGGTAGATACAATGAGCAGTTCTTC
>TRBJ1-2|-|TRBV28|TRBD1
CASTSTGRREGYTF
TGTGCCAGCACTTCGACAGGGCGGAGAGAAGGCTACACCTTC
>TRBJ2-7|-|TRBV20-1|TRBD2
CSASASGGAYEQYF
TGCAGTGCTAGTGCTAGCGGGGGGGCCTACGAGCAGTACTTC
>TRBJ2-3|-|TRBV5-1|-
CASRLATTSTDTQYF
TGCGCCAGCAGATTGGCGACAACTAGCACAGATACGCAGTATTTT
>TRBJ1-5|-|TRBV4-1|TRBD1
CASSRPGQGNQPQHF
TGCGCCAGCAGCCGACCGGGACAGGGAAATCAGCCCCAGCATTTT
>TRBJ2-5|-|TRBV9|-
CASSARPTVLQETQYF
TGTGCCAGCAGCGCCCGGCCGACAGTGCTCCAAGAGACCCAGTACTTC
>TRBJ1-4|once|TRBV6-5|TRBD1
CASREDRASNEKLFF
TGTGCCAGCAGGGAGGACAGGGCTTCTAATGAAAAACTGTTTTTT
>TRBJ1-1|-|TRBV6-6|TRBD1
CASSSKDRAGAEAFF
TGTGCCAGCAGTTCCAAGGACAGGGCGGGGGCTGAAGCTTTCTTT
>TRBJ2-3|-|TRBV5-6|TRBD1
CASSLVTGGAADTQYF
TGTGCCAGCAGCTTGGTGACAGGGGGCGCCGCAGATACGCAGTATTTT
>TRBJ1-1|-|TRBV9|TRBD1
CASSSTGGTEAFF
TGTGCCAGCAGCTCTACAGGGGGCACTGAAGCTTTCTTT
>TRBJ2-7|-|TRBV6-5|-
CASSYSAGRQDEQYF
TGTGCCAGCAGTTACTCGGCAGGGCGGCAAGACGAGCAGTACTTC
>TRBJ1-4|-|TRBV4-1|TRBD1
CASSRDRGRAKLFF
TGCGCCAGCAGCCGGGACAGGGGGCGCGCAAAACTGTTTTTT
>TRBJ1-4|-|TRBV12-3/TRBV12-4|-
CASSSLLEKLFF
TGTGCCAGCAGTTCCCTTCTTGAAAAACTGTTTTTT
>TRBJ2-7|few|TRBV5-1|TRBD1
CASSSTGPSYEQYF
TGCGCCAGCAGCTCGACAGGGCCCTCCTACGAGCAGTACTTC
>TRBJ2-7|-|TRBV3-1/TRBV3-2|TRBD2
CASSPSGVSYEQYF
TGTGCCAGCAGCCCTAGCGGGGTTTCCTACGAGCAGTACTTC
>TRBJ1-3|-|TRBV7-6|TRBD1
CASSSPDADRGLLGNTIYF
TGTGCCAGCAGCTCCCCCGATGCGGACAGGGGGCTTTTGGGAAACACCATATATTTT
>TRBJ2-6|once|TRBV27|-
CASSLIWAGANVLTF
TGTGCCAGCAGTTTAATCTGGGCCGGGGCCAACGTCCTGACTTTC
>TRBJ2-3|once|TRBV7-3|TRBD2
CASSLTGTSLFKTDTQYF
TGTGCCAGCAGCTTGACCGGGACTAGCCTATTTAAGACAGATACGCAGTATTTT
>TRBJ2-1|-|TRBV7-3|TRBD1
CASSSMGTGNYNEQFF
TGTGCCAGCAGCTCCATGGGGACAGGGAATTACAATGAGCAGTTCTTC
>TRBJ2-1|-|TRBV2|-
CASSDYESIFYNEQFF
TGTGCCAGCAGTGATTATGAGAGTATCTTCTACAATGAGCAGTTCTTC
>TRBJ1-1|-|TRBV5-1|TRBD1
CASSPTSTGEAAFF
TGCGCCAGCAGCCCCACTTCGACAGGGGAGGCAGCTTTCTTT
>TRBJ1-1|once|TRBV19|-
CASSILGHTTEAFF
TGTGCCAGTAGTATCCTCGGACACACCACTGAAGCTTTCTTT
>TRBJ2-1|-|TRBV3-1/TRBV3-2|TRBD2
CASRTTSGGHNEQFF
TGTGCCAGCAGAACAACTAGCGGGGGTCACAATGAGCAGTTCTTC
>TRBJ2-7|-|TRBV7-9|-
CASSIRQAAPREQYF
TGTGCCAGCAGCATCCGACAAGCCGCCCCACGGGAGCAGTACTTC
>TRBJ1-1|-|TRBV11-3|TRBD1
CASNPGTGFGEAFF
TGTGCCAGCAACCCCGGGACAGGATTTGGTGAAGCTTTCTTT
>TRBJ2-2|few|TRBV29-1|-
CSGRTVYTGELFF
TGCAGCGGGAGGACAGTTTACACCGGGGAGCTGTTTTTT
>TRBJ1-1|-|TRBV4-3|-
CASSQDAAEDTEAFF
TGCGCCAGCAGCCAAGACGCGGCTGAGGACACTGAAGCTTTCTTT
>TRBJ2-1|-|TRBV30|-
CAWSYNNEQFF
TGTGCCTGGAGTTATAACAATGAGCAGTTCTTC
>TRBJ2-3|-|TRBV27|-
CASSTSIQGYPSTDTQYF
TGTGCCAGCAGTACCTCAATCCAGGGGTACCCTAGCACAGATACGCAGTATTTT
>TRBJ2-1|-|TRBV11-2|-
CASSSRYREGSFF
TGTGCCAGCAGCTCCCGGTACAGGGAGGGTTCGTTCTTC
>TRBJ1-3|-|TRBV9|TRBD1
CASSAGTGFWVPGNTIYF
TGTGCCAGCAGCGCCGGGACAGGGTTTTGGGTACCTGGAAACACCATATATTTT
>TRBJ1-5|-|TRBV18|-
CASSPQGTNQPQHF
TGTGCCAGCTCACCACAAGGGACTAATCAGCCCCAGCATTTT
>TRBJ1-1|-|TRBV14|TRBD1
CASSHGTGSGLTEAFF
TGTGCCAGCAGCCACGGGACAGGGAGCGGGCTCACGGAAGCTTTCTTT
>TRBJ1-2|-|TRBV28|-
CASRLGQNYGYTF
TGTGCCAGCAGACTCGGACAGAACTATGGCTACACCTTC
>TRBJ1-5|-|TRBV9|-
CASSVGGGRNQPQHF
TGTGCCAGCAGCGTAGGTGGAGGGCGCAATCAGCCCCAGCATTTT
>TRBJ1-1|-|TRBV2|-
CAISWGRAEAFF
TGTGCCATTTCATGGGGGCGGGCTGAAGCTTTCTTT
>TRBJ1-2|-|TRBV30|-
CAWSVSGISGYTF
TGTGCCTGGAGTGTTTCAGGGATCAGCGGCTACACCTTC
>TRBJ1-1|-|TRBV3-1/TRBV3-2|-
CASSPRGNTEAFF
TGTGCCAGCAGCCCCCGGGGTAACACTGAAGCTTTCTTT
>TRBJ2-7|-|TRBV7-9|TRBD2
CASSFVAGGPHEQYF
TGTGCCAGCAGCTTTGTAGCGGGAGGGCCCCACGAGCAGTACTTC
>TRBJ2-6|once|TRBV7-2|TRBD1
CASSFGTGAGANVLTF
TGTGCCAGCAGCTTCGGGACAGGGGCTGGGGCCAACGTCCTGACTTTC